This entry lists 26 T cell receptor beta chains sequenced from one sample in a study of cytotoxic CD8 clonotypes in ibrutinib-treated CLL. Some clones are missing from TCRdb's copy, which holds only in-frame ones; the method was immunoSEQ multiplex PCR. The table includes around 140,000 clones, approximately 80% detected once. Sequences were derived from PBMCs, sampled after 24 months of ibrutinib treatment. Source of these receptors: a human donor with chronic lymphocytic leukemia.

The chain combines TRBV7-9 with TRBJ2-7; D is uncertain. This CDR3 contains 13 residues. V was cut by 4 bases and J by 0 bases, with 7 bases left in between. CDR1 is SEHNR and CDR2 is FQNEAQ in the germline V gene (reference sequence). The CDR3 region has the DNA TGTGCCAGCAGCTCCCGCAGCTCCTACGAGCAGTACTTC. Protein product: CASSSRSSYEQYF.

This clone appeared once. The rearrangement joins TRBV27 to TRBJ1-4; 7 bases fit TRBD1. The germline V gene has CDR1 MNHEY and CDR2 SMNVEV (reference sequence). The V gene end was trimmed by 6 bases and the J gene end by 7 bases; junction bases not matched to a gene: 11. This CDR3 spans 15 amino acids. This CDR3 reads CASSPTGLEGEKLFF. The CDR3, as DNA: TGTGCCAGCAGCCCGACAGGGTTGGAAGGTGAAAAACTGTTTTTT.

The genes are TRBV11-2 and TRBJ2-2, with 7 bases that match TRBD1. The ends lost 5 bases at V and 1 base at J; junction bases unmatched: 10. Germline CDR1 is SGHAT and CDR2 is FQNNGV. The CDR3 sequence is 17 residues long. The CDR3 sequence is CASSLPSRQGNTGELFF. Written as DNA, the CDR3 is TGTGCCAGCAGCCTTCCCAGCCGACAGGGGAACACCGGGGAGCTGTTTTTT.

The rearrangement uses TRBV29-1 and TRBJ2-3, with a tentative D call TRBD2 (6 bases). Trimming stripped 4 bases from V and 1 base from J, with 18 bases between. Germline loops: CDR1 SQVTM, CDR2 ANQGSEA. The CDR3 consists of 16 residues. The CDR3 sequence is CSVVGLRGGGTDTQYF. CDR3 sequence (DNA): TGCAGCGTTGTCGGGCTGCGGGGTGGCGGCACAGATACGCAGTATTTT.

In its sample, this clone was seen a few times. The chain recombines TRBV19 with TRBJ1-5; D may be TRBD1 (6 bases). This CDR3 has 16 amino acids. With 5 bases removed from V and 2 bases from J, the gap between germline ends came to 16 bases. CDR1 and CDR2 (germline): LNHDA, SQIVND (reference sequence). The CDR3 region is CASSGGPLVGNQPQHF. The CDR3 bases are TGTGCCAGTAGTGGGGGGCCCCTGGTGGGCAATCAGCCCCAGCATTTT.

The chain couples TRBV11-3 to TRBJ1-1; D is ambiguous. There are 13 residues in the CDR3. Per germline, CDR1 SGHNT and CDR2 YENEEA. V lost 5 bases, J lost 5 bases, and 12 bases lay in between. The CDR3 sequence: CASSPGPGTEAFF. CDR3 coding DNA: TGTGCCAGCAGCCCCGGGCCCGGGACTGAAGCTTTCTTT.

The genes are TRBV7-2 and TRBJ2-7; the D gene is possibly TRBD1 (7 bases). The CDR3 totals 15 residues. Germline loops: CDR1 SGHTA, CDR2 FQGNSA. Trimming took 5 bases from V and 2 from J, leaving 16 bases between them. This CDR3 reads CASSPGAGGTYEQYF. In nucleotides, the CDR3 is TGTGCCAGCAGCCCTGGGGCAGGGGGGACCTACGAGCAGTACTTC.

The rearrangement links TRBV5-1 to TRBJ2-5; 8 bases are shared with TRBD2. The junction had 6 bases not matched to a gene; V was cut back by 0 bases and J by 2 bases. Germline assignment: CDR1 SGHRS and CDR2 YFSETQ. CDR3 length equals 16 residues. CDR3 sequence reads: CASSLGAGGQQETQYF. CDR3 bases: TGCGCCAGCAGCTTGGGGGCGGGGGGCCAACAAGAGACCCAGTACTTC.

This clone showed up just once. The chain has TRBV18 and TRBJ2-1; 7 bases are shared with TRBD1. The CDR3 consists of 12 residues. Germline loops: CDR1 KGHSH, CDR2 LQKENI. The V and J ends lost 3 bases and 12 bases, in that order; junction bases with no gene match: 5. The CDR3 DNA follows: TGTGCCAGCTCACCGACAGGGATCGGGCAGTTCTTC. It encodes CASSPTGIGQFF.

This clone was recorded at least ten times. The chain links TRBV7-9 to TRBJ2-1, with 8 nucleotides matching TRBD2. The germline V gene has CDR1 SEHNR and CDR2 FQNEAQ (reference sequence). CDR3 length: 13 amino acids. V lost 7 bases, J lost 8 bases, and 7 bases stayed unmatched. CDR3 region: CASTLPAGDEQFF. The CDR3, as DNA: TGTGCCAGCACCTTGCCAGCGGGAGATGAGCAGTTCTTC.

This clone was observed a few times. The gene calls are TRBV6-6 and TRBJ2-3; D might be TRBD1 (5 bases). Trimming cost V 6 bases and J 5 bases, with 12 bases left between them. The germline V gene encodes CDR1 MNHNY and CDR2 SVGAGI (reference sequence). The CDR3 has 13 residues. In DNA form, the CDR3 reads TGTGCCAGCAGCCCCGACAGACAAGATACGCAGTATTTT. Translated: CASSPDRQDTQYF.

DNA for the CDR3: TGTGCCAGCAAAAGGGGGGAGACCCAGTACTTC. Amino acids: CASKRGETQYF. The rearrangement joins TRBV6-5 to TRBJ2-5; TRBD1 is a possible D gene (6 bases). Germline V gene lookup returns CDR1 MNHEY and CDR2 SVGAGI. This CDR3 is 11 amino acids long. The germline V and J ends were trimmed by 7 bases and 5 bases, with 8 bases remaining between them.

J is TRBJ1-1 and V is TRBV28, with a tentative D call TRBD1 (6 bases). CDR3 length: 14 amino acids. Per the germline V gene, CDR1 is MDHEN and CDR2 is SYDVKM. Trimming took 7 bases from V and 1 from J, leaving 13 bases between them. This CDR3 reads CASTPGAQNTEAFF. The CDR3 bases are TGTGCCAGCACCCCGGGGGCTCAGAACACTGAAGCTTTCTTT.

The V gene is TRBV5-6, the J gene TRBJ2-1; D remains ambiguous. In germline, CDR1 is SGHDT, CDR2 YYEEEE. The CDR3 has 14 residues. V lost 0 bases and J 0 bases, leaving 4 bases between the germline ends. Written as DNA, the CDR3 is TGTGCCAGCAGCTTGGTTGGCTCCTACAATGAGCAGTTCTTC. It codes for CASSLVGSYNEQFF.

The CDR3 region is CSVPGGHISYEQYF. CDR3 bases: TGCAGCGTCCCCGGCGGCCATATCTCCTACGAGCAGTACTTC. The J gene is TRBJ2-7, the V gene TRBV29-1; D is uncertain. Trimming removed 6 bases from V and 0 bases from J, with 15 bases in between. The CDR3 contains 14 residues. Per germline, CDR1 SQVTM and CDR2 ANQGSEA.

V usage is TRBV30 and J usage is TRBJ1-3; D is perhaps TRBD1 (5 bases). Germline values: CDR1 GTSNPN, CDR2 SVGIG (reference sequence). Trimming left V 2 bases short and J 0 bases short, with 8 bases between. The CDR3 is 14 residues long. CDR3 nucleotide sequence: TGTGCCTGGAGTAGGGGCTTCTCTGGAAACACCATATATTTT. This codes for CAWSRGFSGNTIYF.

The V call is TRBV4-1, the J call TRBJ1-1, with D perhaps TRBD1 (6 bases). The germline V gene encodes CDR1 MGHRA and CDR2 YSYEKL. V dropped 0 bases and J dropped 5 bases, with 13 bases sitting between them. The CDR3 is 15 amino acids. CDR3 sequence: CASSQDGRGGTEAFF. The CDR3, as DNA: TGCGCCAGCAGCCAAGATGGCAGGGGAGGGACTGAAGCTTTCTTT.

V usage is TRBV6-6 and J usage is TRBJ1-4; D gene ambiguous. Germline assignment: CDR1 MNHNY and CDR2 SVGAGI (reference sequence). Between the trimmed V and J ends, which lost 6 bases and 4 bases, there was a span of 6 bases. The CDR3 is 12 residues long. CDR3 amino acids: CASRQLNEKLFF. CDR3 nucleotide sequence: TGTGCCAGCAGGCAGCTTAATGAAAAACTGTTTTTT.

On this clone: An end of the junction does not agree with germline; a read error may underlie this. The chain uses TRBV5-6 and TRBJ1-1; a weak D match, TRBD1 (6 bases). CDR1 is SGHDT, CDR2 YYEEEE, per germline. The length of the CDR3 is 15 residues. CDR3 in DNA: TGTGTCAGCAGCTTGGGGGCCCAACCCAACACTGAAGCTTTCTTT. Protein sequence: CVSSLGAQPNTEAFF.

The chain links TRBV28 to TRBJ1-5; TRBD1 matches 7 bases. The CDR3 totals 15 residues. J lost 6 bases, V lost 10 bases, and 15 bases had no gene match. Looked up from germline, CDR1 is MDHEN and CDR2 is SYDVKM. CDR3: CAIHRATGIGQPQHF. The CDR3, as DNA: TGTGCCATTCACCGGGCGACAGGGATCGGTCAGCCCCAGCATTTT.

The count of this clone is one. CDR3 sequence reads: CASSLDYRLNTEAFF. CDR3 DNA: TGTGCCAGCAGCTTGGATTACAGACTGAACACTGAAGCTTTCTTT. The V and J genes are TRBV5-6 and TRBJ1-1; D remains ambiguous. The ends were cut back, 0 bases at V and 0 bases at J, with 9 bases in the middle. This CDR3 is 15 amino acids long. In germline, CDR1 is SGHDT, CDR2 YYEEEE.

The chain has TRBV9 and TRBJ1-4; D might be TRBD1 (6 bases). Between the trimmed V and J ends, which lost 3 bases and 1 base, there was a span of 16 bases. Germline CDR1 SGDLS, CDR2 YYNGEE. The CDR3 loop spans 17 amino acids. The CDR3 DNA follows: TGTGCCAGCAGCGAGGGGGTCAGGGGTGGAACTAATGAAAAACTGTTTTTT. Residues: CASSEGVRGGTNEKLFF.

The CDR3 nucleotides read TGTGCCAGCAGCGTAGTGGGGACCCTAGCGGGAGAGCCAGATACGCAGTATTTT. This codes for CASSVVGTLAGEPDTQYF. The chain has TRBV9 and TRBJ2-3; 10 positions match TRBD2. The CDR3 has 18 amino acids. The V gene's germline CDR1 is SGDLS and CDR2 YYNGEE. V was pared by 0 bases and J by 4 bases, with 11 bases of the junction left unmatched.

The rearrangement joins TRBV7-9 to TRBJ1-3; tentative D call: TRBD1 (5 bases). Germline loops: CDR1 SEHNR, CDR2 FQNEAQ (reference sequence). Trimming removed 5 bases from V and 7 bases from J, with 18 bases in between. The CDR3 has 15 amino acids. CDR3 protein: CASSPPGVIGNTIYF. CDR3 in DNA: TGTGCCAGCAGCCCCCCGGGGGTGATCGGTAACACCATATATTTT.

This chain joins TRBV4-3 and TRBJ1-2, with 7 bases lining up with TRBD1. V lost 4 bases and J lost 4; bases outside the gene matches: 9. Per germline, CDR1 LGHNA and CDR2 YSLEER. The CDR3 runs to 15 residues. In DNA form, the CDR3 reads TGCGCCAGCAGCCCACTCCAGGGGGTTTTCTATGGCTACACCTTC. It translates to CASSPLQGVFYGYTF.

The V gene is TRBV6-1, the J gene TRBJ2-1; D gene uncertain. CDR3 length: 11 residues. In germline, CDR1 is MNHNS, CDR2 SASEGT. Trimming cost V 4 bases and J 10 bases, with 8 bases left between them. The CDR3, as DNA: TGTGCCAGCAGTGGTCTCCGAGAGCAGTTCTTC. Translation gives CASSGLREQFF.